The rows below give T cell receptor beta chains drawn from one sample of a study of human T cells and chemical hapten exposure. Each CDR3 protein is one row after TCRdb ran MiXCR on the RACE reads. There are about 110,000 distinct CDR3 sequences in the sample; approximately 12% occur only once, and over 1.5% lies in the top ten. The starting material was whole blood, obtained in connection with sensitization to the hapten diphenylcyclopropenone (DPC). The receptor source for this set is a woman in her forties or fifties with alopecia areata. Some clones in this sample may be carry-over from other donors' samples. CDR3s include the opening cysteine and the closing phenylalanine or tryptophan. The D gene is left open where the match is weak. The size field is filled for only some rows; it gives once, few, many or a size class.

CDR3nt: TGTGCCAGCAGCCCCGGACAGACCAATAATTCACCCCTCCACTTT
CDR3aa: CASSPGQTNNSPLHF
len: 15
d_gene: NA
j_gene: TRBJ1-6
abundance: NA
v_gene: TRBV3-1

CDR3nt: TGTGCCAGCAGCCAGGGGACTAGCGTACCCGGGGAGCTGTTTTTT
CDR3aa: CASSQGTSVPGELFF
len: 15
d_gene: TRBD2
j_gene: TRBJ2-2
abundance: few
v_gene: TRBV7-2

CDR3nt: TGTGCCAGCAGCCAACCTCCCGGGACAGCCTCCTACGAGCAGTACTTC
CDR3aa: CASSQPPGTASYEQYF
len: 16
d_gene: TRBD1
j_gene: TRBJ2-7
abundance: NA
v_gene: TRBV11-2

CDR3nt: TGTGCCAGCAGTTTTGGGGCAGGGCCCGAGCAGTACTTC
CDR3aa: CASSFGAGPEQYF
len: 13
d_gene: NA
j_gene: TRBJ2-7
abundance: few
v_gene: TRBV27

CDR3nt: TGTGCCAGCACTAGCGGGGGGGCCATTGGTGAGCAGTTCTTC
CDR3aa: CASTSGGAIGEQFF
len: 14
d_gene: TRBD2
j_gene: TRBJ2-1
abundance: NA
v_gene: TRBV6-2/TRBV6-3

CDR3nt: TGCAGTGCTGTGGGACTAGCGGGGGGCTCCTACGAGCAGTACTTC
CDR3aa: CSAVGLAGGSYEQYF
len: 15
d_gene: TRBD2
j_gene: TRBJ2-7
abundance: few
v_gene: TRBV20-1

CDR3nt: TGTGCCAGCAACTTGAACACTGAAGCTTTCTTT
CDR3aa: CASNLNTEAFF
len: 11
d_gene: NA
j_gene: TRBJ1-1
abundance: many
v_gene: TRBV5-6

CDR3nt: TGTGCCAGCAGCCGCTACAGGGGAGGAGTGGGCAATCAGCCCCAGCATTTT
CDR3aa: CASSRYRGGVGNQPQHF
len: 17
d_gene: TRBD1
j_gene: TRBJ1-5
abundance: NA
v_gene: TRBV28

CDR3nt: TGTGCCAGCAGACAAGGGCCAGAGCAGTTCTTC
CDR3aa: CASRQGPEQFF
len: 11
d_gene: NA
j_gene: TRBJ2-1
abundance: few
v_gene: TRBV12-3/TRBV12-4

CDR3nt: TGTGCCAGCAGGGACAGGGTGGCCTACGAGCAGTACTTC
CDR3aa: CASRDRVAYEQYF
len: 13
d_gene: TRBD1
j_gene: TRBJ2-7
abundance: NA
v_gene: TRBV6-5

CDR3nt: TGTGCCAGCAGTTTAATTGCTAGCACTGAGCAGTTCTTC
CDR3aa: CASSLIASTEQFF
len: 13
d_gene: NA
j_gene: TRBJ2-1
abundance: few
v_gene: TRBV27

CDR3nt: TGTGCCAGCAGCTCCGCGCCGAGGATGGAGACCCAGTACTTC
CDR3aa: CASSSAPRMETQYF
len: 14
d_gene: NA
j_gene: TRBJ2-5
abundance: NA
v_gene: TRBV12-3/TRBV12-4

CDR3nt: TGTGCCAGCAGCTTAGTCAGGACCTCCTACAATGAGCAGTTCTTC
CDR3aa: CASSLVRTSYNEQFF
len: 15
d_gene: NA
j_gene: TRBJ2-1
abundance: many
v_gene: TRBV7-6

CDR3nt: TGTGCCAGCAGCCTACGTGGGACTGAAGCTTTCTTT
CDR3aa: CASSLRGTEAFF
len: 12
d_gene: NA
j_gene: TRBJ1-1
abundance: medium-sized
v_gene: TRBV7-2

CDR3nt: TGCTCCACACAGAAAAATGAAAAACTGTTTTTT
CDR3aa: CSTQKNEKLFF
len: 11
d_gene: NA
j_gene: TRBJ1-4
abundance: few
v_gene: TRBV20-1

CDR3nt: TGTGCTAGTGGCTTCGGGACAGTGTACAATGAGCAGTTCTTC
CDR3aa: CASGFGTVYNEQFF
len: 14
d_gene: TRBD1
j_gene: TRBJ2-1
abundance: many
v_gene: TRBV12-5

CDR3nt: TGTGCCAGCAGCCAAGAAGGGAGACTAGCGTTAGATACGCAGTATTTT
CDR3aa: CASSQEGRLALDTQYF
len: 16
d_gene: TRBD2
j_gene: TRBJ2-3
abundance: NA
v_gene: TRBV3-1

CDR3nt: TGTGCCATCAGTATGGGGACAGTTCAAACCTACGAGCAGTACTTC
CDR3aa: CAISMGTVQTYEQYF
len: 15
d_gene: TRBD1
j_gene: TRBJ2-7
abundance: NA
v_gene: TRBV10-3

CDR3nt: TGTGCCAGCAGACCGGTGGGGGCGGGTAATGAAAAACTGTTTTTT
CDR3aa: CASRPVGAGNEKLFF
len: 15
d_gene: NA
j_gene: TRBJ1-4
abundance: NA
v_gene: TRBV27

CDR3nt: TGTGCCAGCAGCCAAGGTCGGGACAGGCCGTTGGGAAGGGACGAGCAGTACTTC
CDR3aa: CASSQGRDRPLGRDEQYF
len: 18
d_gene: TRBD1
j_gene: TRBJ2-7
abundance: NA
v_gene: TRBV4-2

CDR3nt: TGTGCCAGCAGTGCTAATTACGAGCAGTACTTC
CDR3aa: CASSANYEQYF
len: 11
d_gene: NA
j_gene: TRBJ2-7
abundance: few
v_gene: TRBV28

CDR3nt: TGCGCCAGCAGCGATAGACTAGCGGGGGGCTACGAGCAGTACTTC
CDR3aa: CASSDRLAGGYEQYF
len: 15
d_gene: TRBD2
j_gene: TRBJ2-7
abundance: few
v_gene: TRBV10-2

CDR3nt: TGTGCCAGCAGCTCACCTGGGGCCAACGTCCTGACTTTC
CDR3aa: CASSSPGANVLTF
len: 13
d_gene: NA
j_gene: TRBJ2-6
abundance: NA
v_gene: TRBV7-2

CDR3nt: TGCGCCAGCAGCTTGGCTTTGACAGGGGGCGGCCAAGAGACCCAGTACTTC
CDR3aa: CASSLALTGGGQETQYF
len: 17
d_gene: TRBD1
j_gene: TRBJ2-5
abundance: few
v_gene: TRBV5-1

CDR3nt: TGCAGTGCTGAGGGACAGAATAATGAAAAACTGTTTTTT
CDR3aa: CSAEGQNNEKLFF
len: 13
d_gene: TRBD1
j_gene: TRBJ1-4
abundance: few
v_gene: TRBV20-1

CDR3nt: TGTGCCAGCAGCAAACTAGCGGGGGGCTGGGAGACCCAGTACTTC
CDR3aa: CASSKLAGGWETQYF
len: 15
d_gene: TRBD2
j_gene: TRBJ2-5
abundance: NA
v_gene: TRBV2

CDR3nt: TGTGCCAGCAGCGCCTCGACTAGCGGGGTAACCGATACGCAGTATTTT
CDR3aa: CASSASTSGVTDTQYF
len: 16
d_gene: TRBD2
j_gene: TRBJ2-3
abundance: few
v_gene: TRBV7-8

CDR3nt: TGTGCCAGCAGCGCACCGGGACAGGGGGCGTCGTCCTACGAGCAGTACTTC
CDR3aa: CASSAPGQGASSYEQYF
len: 17
d_gene: TRBD1
j_gene: TRBJ2-7
abundance: NA
v_gene: TRBV7-2

CDR3nt: TGTGCCAGCAGTTCGAGGGGAGGTACTGAAGCTTTCTTT
CDR3aa: CASSSRGGTEAFF
len: 13
d_gene: NA
j_gene: TRBJ1-1
abundance: NA
v_gene: TRBV27

CDR3nt: TGTGCCAGTAGTCCGGACAGGATTGGAGAGACCCAGTACTTC
CDR3aa: CASSPDRIGETQYF
len: 14
d_gene: TRBD1
j_gene: TRBJ2-5
abundance: NA
v_gene: TRBV19

CDR3nt: TGCGCCAGCAGCCCTATGGGCACCGGGGAGCTGTTTTTT
CDR3aa: CASSPMGTGELFF
len: 13
d_gene: NA
j_gene: TRBJ2-2
abundance: few
v_gene: TRBV5-1

CDR3nt: TGTGCCAGCAGCTTTCCCGGGACTAGAACAGATACGCAGTATTTT
CDR3aa: CASSFPGTRTDTQYF
len: 15
d_gene: TRBD2
j_gene: TRBJ2-3
abundance: once
v_gene: TRBV7-2

CDR3nt: TGTGCCAGCAGCTTAGCGGTTGCAGGGAGCTCACCCCTCCACTTT
CDR3aa: CASSLAVAGSSPLHF
len: 15
d_gene: NA
j_gene: TRBJ1-6
abundance: NA
v_gene: TRBV7-2

CDR3nt: TGTGCCAGCTCAGAGGCAGGGTCGGGTTATCAGCCCCAGCATTTT
CDR3aa: CASSEAGSGYQPQHF
len: 15
d_gene: NA
j_gene: TRBJ1-5
abundance: few
v_gene: TRBV6-2/TRBV6-3

CDR3nt: TGTGCCAGTAGTACGGGACAGCTCTCTGGGGCCAACGTCCTGACTTTC
CDR3aa: CASSTGQLSGANVLTF
len: 16
d_gene: TRBD1
j_gene: TRBJ2-6
abundance: few
v_gene: TRBV19

CDR3nt: TGTGCCAGCAGTGAGCTAGGGGTTGCGAACACTGAAGCTTTCTTT
CDR3aa: CASSELGVANTEAFF
len: 15
d_gene: NA
j_gene: TRBJ1-1
abundance: NA
v_gene: TRBV6-1

CDR3nt: TGTGCCAGCAGCCAAGGCAAGGCCTCCAAATCCTTC
CDR3aa: CASSQGKASKSF
len: 12
d_gene: NA
j_gene: TRBJ2-7
abundance: NA
v_gene: TRBV3-1

CDR3nt: TGTGCCAGCAGTCCTACTAGCGGGAGTATGGAGACCCAGTACTTC
CDR3aa: CASSPTSGSMETQYF
len: 15
d_gene: TRBD2
j_gene: TRBJ2-5
abundance: NA
v_gene: TRBV12-3/TRBV12-4

CDR3nt: TGTGCCAGCAGTCTAACGGCGGTTGAAGAGACCCAGTACTTC
CDR3aa: CASSLTAVEETQYF
len: 14
d_gene: NA
j_gene: TRBJ2-5
abundance: many
v_gene: TRBV28

CDR3nt: TGTGCCAGCAGTTCTCACCGAACCGGGGAGCTGTTTTTT
CDR3aa: CASSSHRTGELFF
len: 13
d_gene: NA
j_gene: TRBJ2-2
abundance: few
v_gene: TRBV28

CDR3nt: TGTGCCAGCACCACTAACAATGAGCAGTTCTTC
CDR3aa: CASTTNNEQFF
len: 11
d_gene: NA
j_gene: TRBJ2-1
abundance: NA
v_gene: TRBV28

CDR3nt: TGTGCCAGCAGCTCCGGGACAGGGGACTTTACGAACACCGGGGAGCTGTTTTTT
CDR3aa: CASSSGTGDFTNTGELFF
len: 18
d_gene: TRBD1
j_gene: TRBJ2-2
abundance: few
v_gene: TRBV11-3

CDR3nt: TGCGCCAGCAGGAACCCGCTTAGTTTCTCCGGGGAGCTGTTTTTT
CDR3aa: CASRNPLSFSGELFF
len: 15
d_gene: NA
j_gene: TRBJ2-2
abundance: few
v_gene: TRBV10-2

CDR3nt: TGCGCCAGCAGCATGCAACGACAGGGCCTCACCTCTGGGGCCAACGTCCTGACTTTC
CDR3aa: CASSMQRQGLTSGANVLTF
len: 19
d_gene: TRBD1
j_gene: TRBJ2-6
abundance: NA
v_gene: TRBV5-1

CDR3nt: TGTGCCAGCAGTTATATTAATACCAATCAGCCCCAGCATTTT
CDR3aa: CASSYINTNQPQHF
len: 14
d_gene: NA
j_gene: TRBJ1-5
abundance: few
v_gene: TRBV7-2

CDR3nt: TGTGCCAGCAGGGAGGGGAGTAATTCACCCCTCCACTTT
CDR3aa: CASREGSNSPLHF
len: 13
d_gene: NA
j_gene: TRBJ1-6
abundance: NA
v_gene: TRBV2

CDR3nt: TGTGCCAGCCCCCGGACAGCGAACACCGGGGAGCTGTTTTTT
CDR3aa: CASPRTANTGELFF
len: 14
d_gene: NA
j_gene: TRBJ2-2
abundance: few
v_gene: TRBV6-1

CDR3nt: TGCGCCAGCAGCCAAGCAGAAGGGGGCAGTTCACCCCTCCACTTT
CDR3aa: CASSQAEGGSSPLHF
len: 15
d_gene: TRBD1
j_gene: TRBJ1-6
abundance: few
v_gene: TRBV4-1

CDR3nt: TGTGCCAGCAGTCCAACATCCAGCGGGCAGTATTTT
CDR3aa: CASSPTSSGQYF
len: 12
d_gene: NA
j_gene: TRBJ2-3
abundance: few
v_gene: TRBV12-3/TRBV12-4

CDR3nt: TGTGCCAGCAAAAAAGGACTAGAAGCGAGCACAGATACGCAGTATTTT
CDR3aa: CASKKGLEASTDTQYF
len: 16
d_gene: TRBD2
j_gene: TRBJ2-3
abundance: few
v_gene: TRBV6-6